The entry below gives a single T cell receptor (beta chain) sequence along with its context. Its antigen is still unknown. This sample was included in a study of T cell responses to AZD1222 COVID-19 vaccine. Broader study findings: Nearly half of unique spike-specific TCRs reportedly avoided B.1.351 and B.1.1.7 mutated regions.

The data were produced by immunoSEQ multiplex PCR, yet TCRdb's version contains in-frame clones alone and is incomplete. The sample lists about 81,000 clones, 90% to 95% seen once, with roughly 4.9% in the top ten. This TCR came from an adult in good health. Here the sequenced sample was peripheral blood, taken on day 0 of AZD1222 vaccination.

CDR3 sequence reads: CASSPRGTGDETQYF. The CDR3 nucleotides read TGTGCCAGCTCACCACGGGGGACAGGGGACGAGACCCAGTACTTC. V usage is TRBV18 and J usage is TRBJ2-5; 10 bases are a match to TRBD1. Germline values: CDR1 KGHSH, CDR2 LQKENI. Trimming took 1 base from V and 5 from J; bases not matched to a gene: 4. The CDR3 loop spans 15 amino acids.